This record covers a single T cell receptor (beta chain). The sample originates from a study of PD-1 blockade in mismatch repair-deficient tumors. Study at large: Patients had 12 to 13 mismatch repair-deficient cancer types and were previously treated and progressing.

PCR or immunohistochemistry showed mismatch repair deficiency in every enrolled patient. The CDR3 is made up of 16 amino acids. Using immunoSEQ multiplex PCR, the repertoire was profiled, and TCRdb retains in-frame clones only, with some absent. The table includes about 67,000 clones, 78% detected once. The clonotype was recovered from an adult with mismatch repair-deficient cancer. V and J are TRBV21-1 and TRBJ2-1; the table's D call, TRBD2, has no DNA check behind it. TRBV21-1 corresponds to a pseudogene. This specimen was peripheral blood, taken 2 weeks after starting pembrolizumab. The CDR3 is CASSKGPAGLVNEQFF. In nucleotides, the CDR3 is TGTGCCAGCAGCAAAGGCCCAGCGGGACTAGTTAATGAGCAGTTCTTC.